This T cell receptor (beta chain) was retrieved from a study of T cells after yellow fever vaccination. Study-wide points: The secondary response peaked faster, at day 5 versus 15, but was weaker.

TCR cDNA was made by 5'RACE template switching, adding a universal primer site and UMIs. TCRdb re-analysed the 5' RACE reads in MiXCR, keeping a single row per CDR3 protein. The sample has 200,000 to 250,000 distinct CDR3 sequences, approximately 3.3% seen once; the top ten hold about 3.3%. Germline values: CDR1 DFQATT, CDR2 SNEGSKA (reference sequence). The CDR3 is 12 residues long. A word on this clonotype: As yet, its antigen is unknown.

The sequence was obtained from a young man who received the YFV17D yellow fever vaccine. The V gene is TRBV20-1, the J gene TRBJ1-1; D may be TRBD1 (5 bases). The sample was CD4+ T cells sorted from PBMCs, taken 10 days after the yellow fever booster vaccination. The CDR3 DNA sequence: TGCAGATTAACGGGGGGGAACACTGAAGCTTTCTTT. The encoded protein is CRLTGGNTEAFF.